A selection of T cell receptor beta chains follows, all from one sample in a study of beta chain features in type 1 diabetes. Some clones are missing from TCRdb's copy, which holds only in-frame ones; the method was immunoSEQ multiplex PCR. Of around 600,000 clones in the sample, roughly 12% were seen once. Sequencing was done on a sample of naive CD4+ T cells from blood. The receptors originated from a man aged 25 to 40 with type 1 diabetes. The CDR3 runs from the conserved cysteine through the conserved F or W. A D gene is named only where the DNA matches it firmly. The size field is filled for only some rows; it gives once, few, many or a size class.

>TRBV14|-|TRBJ2-1|-
TGTGCCAGCAGCCTTTTCCTCCCCTCCGGGGGTTACAATGAGCAGTTCTTC
CASSLFLPSGGYNEQFF
>TRBV6-5|once|TRBJ2-7|TRBD1
TGTGCCAGCAGACAGGGGAGCGACGAGCAGTACTTC
CASRQGSDEQYF
>TRBV9|-|TRBJ2-3|TRBD2
TGTGCCAGCAGCGTAGCCACCACTCTCTCGACAGCGGGGGGGCATGGAGATACGCAGTATTTT
CASSVATTLSTAGGHGDTQYF
>TRBV5-1|few|TRBJ1-2|-
TGCGCCAGCAGCTTCGACAGTTCTGGCTACACCTTC
CASSFDSSGYTF
>TRBV5-1|-|TRBJ2-5|TRBD2
TGCGCCAGCAGCTTGGGGACTAGCGGGGGAGGAGAGACCCAGTACTTC
CASSLGTSGGGETQYF
>TRBV30|-|TRBJ1-5|-
TGTGCCTGGACCACCCTTAGGAATCAGCCCCAGCATTTT
CAWTTLRNQPQHF
>TRBV5-1|few|TRBJ1-5|-
TGCGCCAGCAGCTTGGTGGGGGAGGAACAGCCCCAGCATTTT
CASSLVGEEQPQHF
>TRBV9|few|TRBJ1-6|-
TGTGCCAGCAGCGTAGAAAGCTCCTATAATTCACCCCTCCACTTT
CASSVESSYNSPLHF
>TRBV11-2|few|TRBJ2-5|-
TGTGCCAGTTCAGCGAAAGAGACCCAGTACTTC
CASSAKETQYF
>TRBV6-5|few|TRBJ1-6|-
TGTGCCAGCAGTTACCAGGACCTTAATTCACCCCTCCACTTT
CASSYQDLNSPLHF
>TRBV29-1|-|TRBJ1-2|-
TGCAGCGTCGGATACTCGACAGGTTTTATTGGCTACACCTTC
CSVGYSTGFIGYTF
>TRBV5-1|-|TRBJ2-5|-
TGCGCCAGCAGCTCGTGGGGGATCCAAGAGACCCAGTACTTC
CASSSWGIQETQYF
>TRBV6-5|few|TRBJ1-5|-
TGTGCCAGCAGCGAAATGATGGACCAGCCCCAGCATTTT
CASSEMMDQPQHF
>TRBV6-5|-|TRBJ2-7|-
TGTGCCAGCAGTTACTCTAGCCCGGACGTAGCCTACGAGCAGTACTTC
CASSYSSPDVAYEQYF
>TRBV6-5|few|TRBJ2-7|-
TGTGCCAGCACAGGTAGAGGGTTTCACGAGCAGTACTTC
CASTGRGFHEQYF
>TRBV7-2|few|TRBJ1-6|TRBD1
TGTGCCAGCAGCTCACTACAGGGGGCCTATTCACCCCTCCACTTT
CASSSLQGAYSPLHF
>TRBV2|-|TRBJ2-7|-
TGTGCCAGCAGTGAAAGATCCGGGCCTGGGGAGCAGTACTTC
CASSERSGPGEQYF
>TRBV6-4|-|TRBJ1-2|TRBD1
TGTGCCAGCAGTGTTCCGGGACAGGGAACGAACTATGGCTACACCTTC
CASSVPGQGTNYGYTF
>TRBV10-3|-|TRBJ2-3|TRBD1
TGTGCCATCAGTGACACAAGACAGGGGACAGATACGCAGTATTTT
CAISDTRQGTDTQYF
>TRBV9|few|TRBJ1-1|-
TGTGCCAGCAGCTCACAGGGACGAGCTTTCTTT
CASSSQGRAFF
>TRBV5-1|few|TRBJ2-7|TRBD2
TGCGCCAGCAGCCCGAGTGCAACTAGCGGGGGGTGGTTCCACGAGCAGTACTTC
CASSPSATSGGWFHEQYF
>TRBV5-4|-|TRBJ2-1|-
TGTGCCAGCAGCGCTGGTCAAAACGGCTACAATGAGCAGTTCTTC
CASSAGQNGYNEQFF
>TRBV7-9|few|TRBJ1-1|-
TGTGCCAGCAGCTTAGCCACTTTGCTGGGCCTAAAGAACACTGAAGCTTTCTTT
CASSLATLLGLKNTEAFF
>TRBV7-8|-|TRBJ2-2|-
TGTGCCAGCAGCTTAGTTGGGGGCAGGGGCGCGAACACCGGGGAGCTGTTTTTT
CASSLVGGRGANTGELFF
>TRBV29-1|few|TRBJ2-7|-
TGCAGCGTTGAAGATCGTTCTAACTACGAGCAGTACTTC
CSVEDRSNYEQYF
>TRBV27|-|TRBJ2-1|-
TGTGCCAGCAGTTCCCCCCCGGGCAGCTTGTTCTTC
CASSSPPGSLFF
>TRBV25-1|few|TRBJ2-7|TRBD1
TGTGCCAGCAGTGAGCCCGGGACAGGGACCTACGAGCAGTACTTC
CASSEPGTGTYEQYF
>TRBV9|-|TRBJ1-3|-
TGTGCCAGCAGCGTAGCTGGCCAGGGGCCAAACACCATATATTTT
CASSVAGQGPNTIYF
>TRBV4-2|few|TRBJ1-5|-
TGTGCCAGCAGCCAAGAAGGAGAGGCAGGGAATCAGCCCCAGCATTTT
CASSQEGEAGNQPQHF
>TRBV25-1|-|TRBJ2-2|-
TGTGCCAGCAGTCCCCGCGGGTCCCGCACCGGGGAGCTGTTTTTT
CASSPRGSRTGELFF
>TRBV6-6|-|TRBJ2-7|TRBD2
TGTGCCAGCAGTTTTAGCGGGGGGGCCATCTACGAGCAGTACTTC
CASSFSGGAIYEQYF
>TRBV7-2|-|TRBJ1-1|-
TGTGCCAGCAGCTTCGACACCGCAGTGACGAACACTGAAGCTTTCTTT
CASSFDTAVTNTEAFF
>TRBV28|-|TRBJ2-7|TRBD1
TGTGCCAGCAGAGGACAGGGGCCCTACGAGCAGTACTTC
CASRGQGPYEQYF
>TRBV11-2|few|TRBJ1-2|-
TGTGCCAGCAGCTTAGAAGGGTATGGCTACACCTTC
CASSLEGYGYTF
>TRBV18|-|TRBJ2-7|-
TGTGCCAGCTCATCCCAAATGGAGCAGTACTTC
CASSSQMEQYF
>TRBV27|-|TRBJ2-1|-
TGTGCCAGCAGTCTAGAGGGGAGAGTCTACAATGAGCAGTTCTTC
CASSLEGRVYNEQFF
>TRBV10-3|-|TRBJ1-2|-
TGTGCCATCGACCCAGGAACCAACTATGGCTACACCTTC
CAIDPGTNYGYTF